The 26 T cell receptor beta chains reported below all come from one sample, sequenced in a study of blood T cell repertoires in COVID-19. Clones were sequenced by immunoSEQ multiplex PCR, and TCRdb holds only the in-frame ones, with some missing. The table includes approximately 210,000 clones, 70% to 90% detected once. The sequenced sample consisted of peripheral blood. Receptors were obtained from a woman between 35 and 50 years old who had recovered from COVID-19.

The chain is built from TRBV29-1 and TRBJ2-3; 7 nucleotides agree with TRBD2. V lost 3 bases and J lost 3; bases outside the gene matches: 6. The CDR3 runs 14 residues. Germline assignment: CDR1 SQVTM and CDR2 ANQGSEA. The DNA of the CDR3 is TGCAGCGTTGACGGGAGGTCTAGAACAGATACGCAGTATTTT. Protein product: CSVDGRSRTDTQYF.

Comments on this clone: An end of the junction differs from the germline gene, which may be a read error. The chain combines TRBV27 with TRBJ2-1; 9 bases fit TRBD2. CDR3 length: 14 residues. Germline V gene lookup returns CDR1 MNHEY and CDR2 SMNVEV (reference sequence). The CDR3 protein is CASSFSGSYHEQFF. CDR3 coding DNA: TGTGCCAGCAGTTTTAGCGGGAGCTACCATGAGCAGTTCTTC.

This chain connects TRBV12-5 to TRBJ1-3; D call uncertain. Trimming pared 0 bases from V and 2 bases from J, leaving 20 bases between. The CDR3 runs 19 residues. Germline CDR1 is LGHNT and CDR2 is FRNRAP. For the CDR3, the DNA is TGTGCTAGTGGTTTGGTAGACAAGGGAGGCCTCATGGCTGGAAACACCATATATTTT. Residues: CASGLVDKGGLMAGNTIYF.

The V and J genes are TRBV5-1 and TRBJ1-1; D unresolved. This CDR3 is built from 15 residues. V was cut by 4 bases and J by 0 bases, with 13 bases left in between. Per the germline V gene, CDR1 is SGHRS and CDR2 is YFSETQ. The CDR3 here is CASSVEVLMNTEAFF. The CDR3 DNA reads as TGCGCCAGCAGCGTAGAAGTCCTAATGAACACTGAAGCTTTCTTT.

V usage is TRBV28 and J usage is TRBJ1-5, with 8 bases aligning to TRBD1. J lost 7 bases, V lost 5 bases, and 13 bases had no gene match. The CDR3 has 16 amino acids. Germline V gene data show CDR1 as MDHEN and CDR2 as SYDVKM. The CDR3, as DNA: TGTGCCAGCAGTGATTACACCGGGACAGGAATCCAGCCCCAGCATTTT. Translating it yields CASSDYTGTGIQPQHF.

The rearrangement uses TRBV25-1 and TRBJ2-3; 8 bases match TRBD1. V dropped 4 bases and J dropped 0; count of bases not matched to a gene: 3. The V gene's germline CDR1 is MGHDK and CDR2 SYGVNS. The CDR3 is 15 residues long. The CDR3 nucleotides are TGTGCCAGCAGTGGGACAGGGTCTAGCACAGATACGCAGTATTTT. Its translation is CASSGTGSSTDTQYF.

The chain couples TRBV10-3 to TRBJ1-3; D is uncertain. This CDR3 region has 15 residues. Germline V gene sequence: CDR1 ENHRY, CDR2 SYGVKD. V lost 0 bases and J 4 bases, leaving 10 bases between the germline ends. Written as DNA, the CDR3 is TGTGCCATCAGTGAGTCCGAGGTTGTCGGAAACACCATATATTTT. Residues: CAISESEVVGNTIYF.

This rearrangement joins TRBV3-1 (or the pseudogene TRBV3-2) to TRBJ1-4, with D possibly matching TRBD1 (5 bases). Trimming removed 2 bases at V and 12 bases at J, with 10 bases between. The germline gives CDR1 LGHDT, CDR2 YNNKEL (reference sequence). The CDR3 covers 12 residues. CDR3 loop: CASSQQGIELFF. The CDR3 DNA sequence: TGTGCCAGCAGCCAACAGGGAATCGAACTGTTTTTT.

This rearrangement joins TRBV5-1 to TRBJ1-4; 8 nucleotides agree with TRBD1. From germline, CDR1 is SGHRS and CDR2 YFSETQ. There are 13 residues in the CDR3. The V and J ends lost 0 bases and 8 bases, in that order; junction bases with no gene match: 0. In DNA, the CDR3 is TGCGCCAGCAGCTTGGGGACAGGGGAAAAACTGTTTTTT. Translation: CASSLGTGEKLFF.

The chain combines TRBV19 with TRBJ2-1; the match to TRBD2 covers 11 bases. Germline V gives CDR1 LNHDA, CDR2 SQIVND (reference sequence). The CDR3 sequence is 15 residues long. Unmatched junction bases numbered 5, after V lost 6 bases and J lost 4 bases. As DNA, the CDR3 is TGTGCCAGTAGCGAAACTAGCGGGAGTTACAATGAGCAGTTCTTC. It is translated as CASSETSGSYNEQFF.

The table lists this clone with a count of one. The genes are TRBV5-1 and TRBJ2-3; TRBD2 matches at 11 bases. Germline CDR1 and CDR2: SGHRS and YFSETQ. J gave up 5 bases and V 3 bases, and 8 bases lay outside the gene matches. This CDR3 spans 16 amino acids. CDR3 DNA sequence: TGCGCCAGCAGCTCACCGACTAGCGGGAAAATAGATACGCAGTATTTT. Translating gives CASSSPTSGKIDTQYF.

The chain uses TRBV6-1 and TRBJ1-4, with D hard to call. Looked up from germline, CDR1 is MNHNS and CDR2 is SASEGT. The length of the CDR3 is 14 residues. The V gene lost 0 bases and the J gene lost 6 bases, with 8 bases spanning the gap. The CDR3 DNA sequence: TGTGCCAGCAGTGAAGCGTGGAGGGATGAAAAACTGTTTTTT. It yields the protein CASSEAWRDEKLFF.

J is TRBJ2-2 and V is TRBV10-3, with 12 bases that match TRBD2. J gave up 4 bases and V 8 bases, and 2 bases lay outside the gene matches. Germline values: CDR1 ENHRY, CDR2 SYGVKD. The CDR3 has 14 amino acids. The DNA of the CDR3 is TGTGCCATCGCGGGACTAGCGGGCACCGGGGAGCTGTTTTTT. Translated: CAIAGLAGTGELFF.

The chain has TRBV5-1 and TRBJ2-1; 12 bases agree with TRBD2. Germline V gene data show CDR1 as SGHRS and CDR2 as YFSETQ. The CDR3 is 15 amino acids. V was clipped by 7 bases and J by 4 bases; unmatched bases: 6. CDR3 in amino acids: CASSKTSGSYNEQFF. The CDR3, as DNA: TGCGCCAGCTCTAAGACTAGCGGGAGTTACAATGAGCAGTTCTTC.

This clone was seen just once. V is TRBV6-6 and J is TRBJ2-2; tentative D call: TRBD2 (5 bases). Germline CDR1 is MNHNY and CDR2 is SVGAGI (reference sequence). This CDR3 region has 16 residues. Trimming removed 11 bases from V and 4 bases from J, with 23 bases in between. Here the CDR3 DNA reads TGTGCCGTTGGCCAGCGGAGCTCCTCGAGCACCGGGGAGCTGTTTTTT. It yields the protein CAVGQRSSSSTGELFF.

This clone was seen more than once but under ten times. The rearrangement links TRBV28 to TRBJ1-1; perhaps TRBD1 as D (6 bases). Trimming stripped 4 bases from V and 1 base from J, with 13 bases between. Germline V gene data show CDR1 as MDHEN and CDR2 as SYDVKM. The CDR3 contains 15 residues. CDR3 sequence reads: CASSSPDRPNTEAFF. CDR3 nucleotide sequence: TGTGCCAGCAGTTCCCCGGACAGACCGAACACTGAAGCTTTCTTT.

The J gene is TRBJ2-7, the V gene TRBV19; the D gene is possibly TRBD2 (6 bases). V was clipped by 0 bases and J by 3 bases, with 12 bases between them. Germline values: CDR1 LNHDA, CDR2 SQIVND (reference sequence). CDR3 size: 15 residues. The CDR3 region has the DNA TGTGCCAGTAGTATAGAGCAGGGACTTGGCTACGAGCAGTACTTC. This translates into CASSIEQGLGYEQYF.

The chain links TRBV27 to TRBJ2-1; TRBD1 aligns across 9 bases. Germline CDR1 MNHEY, CDR2 SMNVEV (reference sequence). The CDR3 is made up of 14 amino acids. The V gene end was trimmed by 3 bases and the J gene end by 7 bases; junction bases not matched to a gene: 4. The CDR3 DNA sequence: TGTGCCAGCAGTTTGGTGACAGGGGGTAATGAGCAGTTCTTC. Translated: CASSLVTGGNEQFF.

The chain combines TRBV7-9 with TRBJ2-5, with TRBD2 matching 10 bases. This CDR3 contains 15 residues. The V gene end was trimmed by 6 bases and the J gene end by 4 bases; junction bases not matched to a gene: 8. Germline V CDR1 and CDR2: SEHNR, FQNEAQ (reference sequence). In DNA form, the CDR3 reads TGTGCCAGCAGTTCGAGCGGGAGGGTGGGAGAGACCCAGTACTTC. Translating it yields CASSSSGRVGETQYF.

This sequence joins TRBV11-2 and TRBJ1-2; 8 nucleotides agree with TRBD1. J lost 2 bases, V lost 1 base, and 0 bases had no gene match. The CDR3 loop spans 14 amino acids. Germline V gene sequence: CDR1 SGHAT, CDR2 FQNNGV. CDR3 sequence: CASSLAGGNYGYTF. CDR3 coding DNA: TGTGCCAGCAGCTTAGCAGGGGGCAACTATGGCTACACCTTC.

The J gene is TRBJ2-1, the V gene TRBV3-1 (or the pseudogene TRBV3-2); D possibly corresponds to TRBD1 (8 bases). CDR1 and CDR2 (germline): LGHDT, YNNKEL (reference sequence). V was shortened by 0 bases and J by 6 bases, with 12 bases between the two germline ends. The CDR3 sequence is 15 residues long. The CDR3 region has the DNA TGTGCCAGCAGCCAAGAGTACAGGGGGGGCAATGAGCAGTTCTTC. Protein: CASSQEYRGGNEQFF.

The sample holds a few counts of this clone. The chain uses TRBV27 and TRBJ1-1; D perhaps matches TRBD1 (6 bases). This CDR3 has 17 amino acids. V was clipped by 3 bases and J by 1 base, with 18 bases between them. The germline CDR1 and CDR2 sequences are MNHEY and SMNVEV (reference sequence). CDR3 DNA: TGTGCCAGCAGTTTGTATACAGGGCCGGGCGGGAACACTGAAGCTTTCTTT. Protein sequence: CASSLYTGPGGNTEAFF.

The chain joins TRBV28 to TRBJ1-6; the match to TRBD1 covers 8 bases. CDR1 is MDHEN and CDR2 is SYDVKM in the germline V gene. V gave up 4 bases and J gave up 5 bases; unmatched junction bases: 1. The CDR3 sequence is 14 residues long. For the CDR3, the DNA is TGTGCCAGCAGTTCACAGGGGGATAATTCACCCCTCCACTTT. Protein product: CASSSQGDNSPLHF.

The DNA of the CDR3 is TGTGCCAGCAGCCGTACATCGTCGGACAGGAAGGAAGCTTTCTTT. Its protein product is CASSRTSSDRKEAFF. V gene TRBV4-2 combines with J gene TRBJ1-1, with 7 bases that match TRBD1. V was clipped by 4 bases and J by 8 bases; unmatched bases: 13. The CDR3 loop spans 15 amino acids. Germline V gene data show CDR1 as LGHNA and CDR2 as YNFKEQ.

The genes are TRBV27 and TRBJ1-5; D gene ambiguous. Germline V gene sequence: CDR1 MNHEY, CDR2 SMNVEV (reference sequence). CDR3 size: 16 residues. The V gene lost 0 bases and the J gene lost 4 bases, with 13 bases spanning the gap. CDR3 nucleotides: TGTGCCAGCAGTTTATCGTCGGCGGGTTCGAATCAGCCCCAGCATTTT. It specifies CASSLSSAGSNQPQHF.

The rearrangement links TRBV18 to TRBJ1-5; the D gene is possibly TRBD1 (5 bases). Trimming removed 6 bases from V and 4 bases from J, with 10 bases in between. Germline V gene data show CDR1 as KGHSH and CDR2 as LQKENI. The CDR3 has 13 residues. The CDR3 here is CASSQDRNQPQHF. The CDR3 bases are TGTGCCAGCTCTCAAGACAGAAATCAGCCCCAGCATTTT. Full variable domain (rest looked up from reference TRBV18 and TRBJ1-5): NAGVMQNPRHLVRRRGQEARLRCSPMKGHSHVYWYRQLPEEGLKFMVYLQKENIIDESGMPKERFSAEFPKEGPSILRIQQVVRGDSAAYFCASSQDRNQPQHFGDGTRLSIL.